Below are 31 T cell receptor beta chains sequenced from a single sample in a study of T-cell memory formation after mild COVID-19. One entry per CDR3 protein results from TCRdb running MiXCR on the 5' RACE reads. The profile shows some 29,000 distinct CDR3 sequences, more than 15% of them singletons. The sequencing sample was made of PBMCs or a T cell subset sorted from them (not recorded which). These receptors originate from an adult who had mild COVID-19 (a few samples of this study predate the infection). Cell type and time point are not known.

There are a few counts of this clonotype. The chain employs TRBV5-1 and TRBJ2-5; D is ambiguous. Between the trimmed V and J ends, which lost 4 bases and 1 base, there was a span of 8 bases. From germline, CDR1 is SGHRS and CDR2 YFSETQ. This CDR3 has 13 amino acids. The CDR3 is CASSPNIQETQYF. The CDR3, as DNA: TGCGCCAGCAGCCCTAATATCCAAGAGACCCAGTACTTC. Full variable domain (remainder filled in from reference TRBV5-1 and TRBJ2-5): KAGVTQTPRYLIKTRGQQVTLSCSPISGHRSVSWYQQTPGQGLQFLFEYFSETQRNKGNFPGRFSGRQFSNSRSEMNVSTLELGDSALYLCASSPNIQETQYFGPGTRLLVL.

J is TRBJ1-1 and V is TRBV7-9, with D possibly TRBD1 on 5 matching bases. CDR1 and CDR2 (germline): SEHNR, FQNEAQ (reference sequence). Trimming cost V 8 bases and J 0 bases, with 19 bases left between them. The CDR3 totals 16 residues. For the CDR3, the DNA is TGTGCCAGCTCCCCTCGGGCAGGGAGGTTGAACACTGAAGCTTTCTTT. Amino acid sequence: CASSPRAGRLNTEAFF.

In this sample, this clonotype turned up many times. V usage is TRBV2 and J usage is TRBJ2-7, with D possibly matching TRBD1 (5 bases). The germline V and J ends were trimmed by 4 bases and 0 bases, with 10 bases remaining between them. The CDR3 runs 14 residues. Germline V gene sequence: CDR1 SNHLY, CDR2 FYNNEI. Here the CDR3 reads CASSGTGTSYEQYF. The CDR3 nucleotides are TGTGCCAGCAGTGGTACAGGAACCTCCTACGAGCAGTACTTC.

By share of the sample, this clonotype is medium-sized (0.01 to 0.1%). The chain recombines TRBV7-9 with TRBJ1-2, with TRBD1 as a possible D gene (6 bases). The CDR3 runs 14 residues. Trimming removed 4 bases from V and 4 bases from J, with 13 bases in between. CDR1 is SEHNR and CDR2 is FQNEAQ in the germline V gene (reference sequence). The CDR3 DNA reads TGTGCCAGCAGCTCTTGGACAGACCTCTATGGCTACACCTTC. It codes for CASSSWTDLYGYTF.

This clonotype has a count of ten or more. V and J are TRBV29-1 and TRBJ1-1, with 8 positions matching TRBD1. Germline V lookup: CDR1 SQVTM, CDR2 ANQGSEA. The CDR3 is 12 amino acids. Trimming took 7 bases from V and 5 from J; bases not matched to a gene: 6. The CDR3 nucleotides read TGCAGCGCCCGACAGGGGAGGACTGAAGCTTTCTTT. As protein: CSARQGRTEAFF.

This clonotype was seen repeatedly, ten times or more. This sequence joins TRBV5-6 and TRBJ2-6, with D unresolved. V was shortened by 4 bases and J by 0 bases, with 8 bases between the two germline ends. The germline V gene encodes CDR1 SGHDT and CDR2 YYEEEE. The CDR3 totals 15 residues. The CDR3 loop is CASSRPNSGANVLTF. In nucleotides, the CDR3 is TGTGCCAGCAGCCGGCCAAACTCTGGGGCCAACGTCCTGACTTTC.

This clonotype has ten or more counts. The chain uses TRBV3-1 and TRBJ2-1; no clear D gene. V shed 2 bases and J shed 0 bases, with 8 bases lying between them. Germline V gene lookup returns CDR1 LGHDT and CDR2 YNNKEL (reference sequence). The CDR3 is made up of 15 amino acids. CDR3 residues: CASSQTLSSYNEQFF. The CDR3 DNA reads TGTGCCAGCAGCCAAACCTTGAGCTCCTACAATGAGCAGTTCTTC.

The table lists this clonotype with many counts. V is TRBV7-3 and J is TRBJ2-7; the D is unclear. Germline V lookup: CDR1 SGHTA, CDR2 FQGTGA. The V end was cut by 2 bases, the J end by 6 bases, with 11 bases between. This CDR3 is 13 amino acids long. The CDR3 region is CASSLRPLGEQYF. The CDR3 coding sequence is TGTGCCAGCAGCTTACGTCCCCTTGGCGAGCAGTACTTC.

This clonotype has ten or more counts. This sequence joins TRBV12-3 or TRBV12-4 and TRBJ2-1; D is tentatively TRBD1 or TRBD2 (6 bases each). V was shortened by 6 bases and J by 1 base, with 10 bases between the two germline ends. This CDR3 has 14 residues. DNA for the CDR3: TGTGCCAGCAGCGGGGGCGGATCCTACAATGAGCAGTTCTTC. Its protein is CASSGGGSYNEQFF.

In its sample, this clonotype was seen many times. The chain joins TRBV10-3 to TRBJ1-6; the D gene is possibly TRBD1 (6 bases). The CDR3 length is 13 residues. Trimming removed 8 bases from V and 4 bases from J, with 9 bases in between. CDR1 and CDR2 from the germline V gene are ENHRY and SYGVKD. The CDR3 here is CAIGTRYNSPLHF. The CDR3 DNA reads TGTGCCATCGGGACAAGATATAATTCACCCCTCCACTTT.

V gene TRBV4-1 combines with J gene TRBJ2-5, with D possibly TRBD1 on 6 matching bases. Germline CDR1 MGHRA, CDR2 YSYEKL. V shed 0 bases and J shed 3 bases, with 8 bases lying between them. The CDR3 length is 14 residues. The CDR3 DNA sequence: TGCGCCAGCAGCCAAGATCCAGGGGAAGAGACCCAGTACTTC. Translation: CASSQDPGEETQYF.

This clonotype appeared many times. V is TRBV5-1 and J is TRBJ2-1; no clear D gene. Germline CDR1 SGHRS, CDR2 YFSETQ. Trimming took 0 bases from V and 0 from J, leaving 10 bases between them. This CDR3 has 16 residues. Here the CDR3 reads CASSLANSRSYNEQFF. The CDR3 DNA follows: TGCGCCAGCAGCTTGGCCAATTCGCGCTCCTACAATGAGCAGTTCTTC.

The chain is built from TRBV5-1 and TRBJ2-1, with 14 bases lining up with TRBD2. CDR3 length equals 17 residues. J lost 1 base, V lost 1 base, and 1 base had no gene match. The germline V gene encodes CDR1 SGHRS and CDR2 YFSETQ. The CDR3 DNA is TGCGCCAGCAGCTTGCGACTAGCGGGAGGGTCCTACAATGAGCAGTTCTTC. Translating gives CASSLRLAGGSYNEQFF.

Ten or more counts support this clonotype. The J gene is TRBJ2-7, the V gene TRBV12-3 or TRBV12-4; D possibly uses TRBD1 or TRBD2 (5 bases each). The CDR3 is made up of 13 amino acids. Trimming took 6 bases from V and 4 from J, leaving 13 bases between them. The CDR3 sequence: CASSTGTVYEQYF. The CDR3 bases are TGTGCCAGCAGCACCGGGACGGTGTACGAGCAGTACTTC.

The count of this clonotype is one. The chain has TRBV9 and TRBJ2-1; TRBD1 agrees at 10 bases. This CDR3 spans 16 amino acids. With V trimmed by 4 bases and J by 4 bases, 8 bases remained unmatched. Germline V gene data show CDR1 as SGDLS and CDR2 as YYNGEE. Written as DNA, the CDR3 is TGTGCCAGCAGCCCAGCCGGGACAGGGGATTACAATGAGCAGTTCTTC. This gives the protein CASSPAGTGDYNEQFF. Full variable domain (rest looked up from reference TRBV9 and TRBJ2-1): DSGVTQTPKHLITATGQRVTLRCSPRSGDLSVYWYQQSLDQGLQFLIQYYNGEERAKGNILERFSAQQFPDLHSELNLSSLELGDSALYFCASSPAGTGDYNEQFFGPGTRLTVL.

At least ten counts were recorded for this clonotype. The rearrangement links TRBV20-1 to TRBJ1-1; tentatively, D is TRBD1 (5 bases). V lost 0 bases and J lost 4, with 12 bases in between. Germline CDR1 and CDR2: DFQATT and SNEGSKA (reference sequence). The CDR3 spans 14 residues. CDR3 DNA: TGCAGTGCTAGAGATAGCAGGGTGCCCACTGAAGCTTTCTTT. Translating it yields CSARDSRVPTEAFF.

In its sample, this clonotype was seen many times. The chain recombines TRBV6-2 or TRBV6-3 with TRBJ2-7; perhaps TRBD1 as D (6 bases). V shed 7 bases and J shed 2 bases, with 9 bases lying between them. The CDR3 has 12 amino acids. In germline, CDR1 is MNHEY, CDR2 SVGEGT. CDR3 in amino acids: CASTDSPYEQYF. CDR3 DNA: TGTGCCAGCACGGACAGCCCCTACGAGCAGTACTTC.

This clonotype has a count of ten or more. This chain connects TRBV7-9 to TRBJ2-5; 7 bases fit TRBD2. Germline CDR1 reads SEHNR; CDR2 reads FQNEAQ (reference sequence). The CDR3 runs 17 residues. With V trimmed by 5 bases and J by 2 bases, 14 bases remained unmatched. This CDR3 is CASSPAKSGTPQETQYF. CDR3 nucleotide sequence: TGTGCCAGCAGCCCCGCGAAGAGCGGGACCCCACAAGAGACCCAGTACTTC.

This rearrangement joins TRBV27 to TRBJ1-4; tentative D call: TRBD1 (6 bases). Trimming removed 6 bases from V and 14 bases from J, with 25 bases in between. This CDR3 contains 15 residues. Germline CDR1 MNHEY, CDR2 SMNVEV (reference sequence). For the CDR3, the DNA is TGTGCCAGCAGCCGATCCCCCACAGGGAGTAGTAACCTGTTTTTT. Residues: CASSRSPTGSSNLFF.

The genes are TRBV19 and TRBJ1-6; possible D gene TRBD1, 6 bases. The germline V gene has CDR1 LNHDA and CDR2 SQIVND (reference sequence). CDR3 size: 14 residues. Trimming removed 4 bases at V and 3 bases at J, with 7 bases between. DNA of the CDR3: TGTGCCAGTAGTACGACAGGCTATAATTCACCCCTCCACTTT. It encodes CASSTTGYNSPLHF.

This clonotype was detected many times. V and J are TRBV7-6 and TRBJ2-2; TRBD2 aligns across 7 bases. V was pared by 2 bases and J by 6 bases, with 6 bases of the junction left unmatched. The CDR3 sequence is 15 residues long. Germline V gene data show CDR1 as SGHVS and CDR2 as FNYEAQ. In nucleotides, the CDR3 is TGTGCCAGCAGCTTACGACTAGCTAAGGCCGGGGAGCTGTTTTTT. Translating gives CASSLRLAKAGELFF.

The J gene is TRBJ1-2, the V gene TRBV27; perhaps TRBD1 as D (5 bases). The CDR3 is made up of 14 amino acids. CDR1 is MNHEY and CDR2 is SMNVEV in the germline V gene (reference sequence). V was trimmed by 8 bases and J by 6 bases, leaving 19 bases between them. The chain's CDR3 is CASADRRRGHGYTF. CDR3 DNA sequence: TGTGCCAGCGCAGATCGGCGGAGGGGTCATGGCTACACCTTC.

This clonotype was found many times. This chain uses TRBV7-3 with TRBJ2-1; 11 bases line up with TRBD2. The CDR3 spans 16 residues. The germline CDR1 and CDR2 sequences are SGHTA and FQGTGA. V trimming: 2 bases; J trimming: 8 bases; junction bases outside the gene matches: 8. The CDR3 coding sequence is TGTGCCAGCAGCTTACAGGCTAGCGGGAGGAAAGATGAGCAGTTCTTC. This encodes CASSLQASGRKDEQFF.

CDR3 coding DNA: TGCGCCAGCAGCTTGTCCACTAGCGGGACCACAGATACGCAGTATTTT. Protein: CASSLSTSGTTDTQYF. The chain employs TRBV5-1 and TRBJ2-3, with 10 bases aligning to TRBD2. The CDR3 consists of 16 residues. Germline trimming cut 1 base from V and 2 bases from J; bases unmatched to any gene: 4. Germline V gene lookup returns CDR1 SGHRS and CDR2 YFSETQ.

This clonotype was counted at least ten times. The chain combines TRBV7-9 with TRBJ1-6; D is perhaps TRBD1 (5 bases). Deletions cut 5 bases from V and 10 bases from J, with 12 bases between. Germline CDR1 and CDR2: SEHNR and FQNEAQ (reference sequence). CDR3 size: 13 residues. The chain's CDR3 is CASSVDMGSPLHF. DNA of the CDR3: TGTGCCAGCAGCGTGGACATGGGGTCACCCCTCCACTTT. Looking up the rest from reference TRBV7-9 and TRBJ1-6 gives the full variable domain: DTGVSQNPRHKITKRGQNVTFRCDPISEHNRLYWYRQTLGQGPEFLTYFQNEAQLEKSRLLSDRFSAERPKGSFSTLEIQRTEQGDSAMYLCASSVDMGSPLHFGNGTRLTVT.

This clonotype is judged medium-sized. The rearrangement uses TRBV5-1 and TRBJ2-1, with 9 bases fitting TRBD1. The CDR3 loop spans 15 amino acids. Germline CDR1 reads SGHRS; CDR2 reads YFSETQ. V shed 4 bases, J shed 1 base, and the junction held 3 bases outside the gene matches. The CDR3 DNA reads TGCGCCAGCAGCGTGGGACAGGGATCCTACAATGAGCAGTTCTTC. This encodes CASSVGQGSYNEQFF.

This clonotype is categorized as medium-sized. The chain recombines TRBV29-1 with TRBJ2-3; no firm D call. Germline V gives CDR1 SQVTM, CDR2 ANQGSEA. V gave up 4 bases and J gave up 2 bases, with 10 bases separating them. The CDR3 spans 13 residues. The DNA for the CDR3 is TGCAGCGTTGGTGTTCGGACCACAGATACGCAGTATTTT. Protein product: CSVGVRTTDTQYF.

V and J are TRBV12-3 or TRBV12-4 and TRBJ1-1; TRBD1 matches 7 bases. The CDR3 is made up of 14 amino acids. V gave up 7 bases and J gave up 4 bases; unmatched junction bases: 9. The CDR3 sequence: CASTPRTGFTEAFF. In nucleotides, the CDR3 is TGTGCCAGCACCCCGAGGACAGGATTCACTGAAGCTTTCTTT.

The CDR3 DNA follows: TGTGCCAGCAGTTTAAGGGCAGGGCAGGGCTATGGCTACACCTTC. Translation: CASSLRAGQGYGYTF. This chain connects TRBV12-3 or TRBV12-4 to TRBJ1-2; TRBD1 is a possible D gene (5 bases). Trimming left V 2 bases short and J 4 bases short, with 14 bases between. The CDR3 is 15 amino acids.

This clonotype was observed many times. The CDR3 DNA reads TGTGCCTGGAGTTTCATACGACAGTGGGGGACTGAAGCTTTCTTT. Translated, it gives CAWSFIRQWGTEAFF. The chain is built from TRBV30 and TRBJ1-1; perhaps TRBD1 as D (5 bases). V dropped 2 bases and J dropped 5 bases, with 18 bases sitting between them. Germline V lookup: CDR1 GTSNPN, CDR2 SVGIG (reference sequence). The CDR3 is 15 amino acids.

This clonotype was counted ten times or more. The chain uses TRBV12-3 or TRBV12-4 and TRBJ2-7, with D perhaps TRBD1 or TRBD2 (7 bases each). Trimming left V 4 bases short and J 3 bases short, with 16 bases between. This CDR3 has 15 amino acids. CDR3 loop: CASSSPGRGHYEQYF. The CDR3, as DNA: TGTGCCAGCAGTTCCCCGGGGAGGGGGCACTACGAGCAGTACTTC.